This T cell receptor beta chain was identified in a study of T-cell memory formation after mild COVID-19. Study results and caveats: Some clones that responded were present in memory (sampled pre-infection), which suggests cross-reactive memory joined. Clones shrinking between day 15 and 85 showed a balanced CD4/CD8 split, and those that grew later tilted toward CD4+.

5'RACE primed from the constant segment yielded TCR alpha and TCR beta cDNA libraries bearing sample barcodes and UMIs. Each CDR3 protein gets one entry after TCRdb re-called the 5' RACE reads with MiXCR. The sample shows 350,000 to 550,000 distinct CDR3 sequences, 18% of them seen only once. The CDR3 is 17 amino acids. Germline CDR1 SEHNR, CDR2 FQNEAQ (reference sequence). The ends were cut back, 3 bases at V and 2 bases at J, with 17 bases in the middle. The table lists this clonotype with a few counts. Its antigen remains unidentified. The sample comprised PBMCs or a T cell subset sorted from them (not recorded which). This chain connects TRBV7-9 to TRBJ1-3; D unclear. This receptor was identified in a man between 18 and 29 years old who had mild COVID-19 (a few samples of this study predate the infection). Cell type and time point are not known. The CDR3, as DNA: TGTGCCAGCAGCTTGGGGTGGCGTGCGGAAGCTGGAAACACCATATATTTT. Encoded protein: CASSLGWRAEAGNTIYF. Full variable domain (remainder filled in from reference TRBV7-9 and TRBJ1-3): DTGVSQNPRHKITKRGQNVTFRCDPISEHNRLYWYRQTLGQGPEFLTYFQNEAQLEKSRLLSDRFSAERPKGSFSTLEIQRTEQGDSAMYLCASSLGWRAEAGNTIYFGEGSWLTVV.